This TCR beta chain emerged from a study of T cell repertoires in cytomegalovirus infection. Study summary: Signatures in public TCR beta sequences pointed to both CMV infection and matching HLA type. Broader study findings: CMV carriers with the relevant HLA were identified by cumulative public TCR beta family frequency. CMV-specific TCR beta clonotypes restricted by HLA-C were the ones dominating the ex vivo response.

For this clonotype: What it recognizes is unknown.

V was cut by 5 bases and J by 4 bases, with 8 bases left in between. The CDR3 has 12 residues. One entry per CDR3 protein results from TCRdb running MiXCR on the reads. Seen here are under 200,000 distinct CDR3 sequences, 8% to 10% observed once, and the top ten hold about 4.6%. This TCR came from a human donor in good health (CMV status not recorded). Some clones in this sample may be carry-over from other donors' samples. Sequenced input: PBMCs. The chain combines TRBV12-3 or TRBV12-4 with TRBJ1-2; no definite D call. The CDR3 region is CASSDYSYGYTF. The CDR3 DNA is TGTGCCAGCAGTGACTACTCCTATGGCTACACCTTC.